This T cell receptor (beta chain) was recovered during a study of T cells in Graves' hyperthyroidism and ophthalmopathy. Researchers amplified the TCR beta CDR3 regions from RNA transcripts. HTBI primers were the set used in a first-round RT-PCR of the TCR CDR3. Each CDR3 protein gets one entry after TCRdb re-called the multiplex PCR reads with MiXCR. The sample includes approximately 370,000 distinct CDR3 sequences, approximately 18% of them seen just once. CDR1 is SGHRS, CDR2 YFSETQ, per germline. The CDR3 is made up of 14 amino acids. V dropped 4 bases and J dropped 9 bases, with 18 bases sitting between them.

Sequencing was performed on blood. The V and J genes are TRBV5-1 and TRBJ2-3, with D maybe TRBD1 (5 bases). The TCR was taken from a woman in her 30s with Graves' hyperthyroidism that later progressed to Graves' ophthalmopathy. The DNA for the CDR3 is TGCGCCAGCAGCCTCCCGACAGACATCCCAACGCAGTATTTT. Amino acid sequence: CASSLPTDIPTQYF.